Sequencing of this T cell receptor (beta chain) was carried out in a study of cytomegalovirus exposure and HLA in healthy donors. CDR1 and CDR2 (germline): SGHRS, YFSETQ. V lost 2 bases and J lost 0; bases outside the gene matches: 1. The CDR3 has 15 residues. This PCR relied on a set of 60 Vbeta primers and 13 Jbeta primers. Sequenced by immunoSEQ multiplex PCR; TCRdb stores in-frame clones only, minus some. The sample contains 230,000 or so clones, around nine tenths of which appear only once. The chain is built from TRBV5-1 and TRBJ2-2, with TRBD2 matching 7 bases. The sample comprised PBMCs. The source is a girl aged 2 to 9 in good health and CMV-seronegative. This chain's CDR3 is CASSFGTTNTGELFF. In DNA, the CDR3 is TGCGCCAGCAGCTTCGGGACTACGAACACCGGGGAGCTGTTTTTT.